This T cell receptor beta chain was identified in a study of siplizumab effects on memory and regulatory T cells. Study-wide results and limits: Significantly reduced by siplizumab was the cumulative frequency of alloreactive sequences, namely those traceable to unstimulated CD4+ memory cells.

Trimming removed 3 bases from V and 5 bases from J, with 16 bases in between. CDR3 size: 15 residues. Germline V gene lookup returns CDR1 LGHNA and CDR2 YNFKEQ. Concerning this clone itself: The target antigen is unknown.

In each sample, roughly 10^5 TCR templates were assayed. Clones were read by immunoSEQ multiplex PCR, and TCRdb kept only the in-frame ones, dropping some. The repertoire holds fewer than 110,000 clones, with around 90% as singletons. The chain recombines TRBV4-2 with TRBJ1-1; D unresolved. The TCR comes from a human donor in good health. Sequencing input: non-Treg CD4+ T cells sorted from blood. Here the CDR3 DNA reads TGTGCCAGCAGCCAGAGTAGCCCGACGGGGACTGAAGCTTTCTTT. Translated: CASSQSSPTGTEAFF.